This TCR beta chain was recorded in a study of cytomegalovirus exposure and HLA in healthy donors. About this clone: The antigen is unknown.

The study ran its PCR with 60 Vbeta and 13 Jbeta primers. TCRdb keeps only in-frame clones here, not all; method: immunoSEQ multiplex PCR. The sample consists of more than 100,000 clones, 80% of them appearing once. The CDR3 length is 14 residues. The V gene's germline CDR1 is SGHVS and CDR2 FNYEAQ. V was cut by 1 base and J by 5 bases, with 11 bases left in between. Study-wide points: With DRB1 most and HLA-C fewest, TCR association rates differed between HLA loci in a later analysis.

The TCR sequence derives from a female donor in good health and CMV-seropositive. The sequenced material came from PBMCs. The chain carries TRBV7-6 and TRBJ1-1; perhaps TRBD1 as D (6 bases). CDR3 loop: CASSLDTGNTEAFF. CDR3 nucleotide sequence: TGTGCCAGCAGCTTAGATACAGGGAATACTGAAGCTTTCTTT. The complete variable domain, with remaining parts taken from reference TRBV7-6 and TRBJ1-1, reads GAGVSQSPRYKVTKRGQDVALRCDPISGHVSLYWYRQALGQGPEFLTYFNYEAQQDKSGLPNDRFSAERPEGSISTLTIQRTEQRDSAMYRCASSLDTGNTEAFFGQGTRLTVV.